Presented here are 21 T cell receptor beta chains from one specimen sequenced in a study of blood T cell repertoires in COVID-19. This table comes from immunoSEQ multiplex PCR, and its TCRdb copy is limited to in-frame clones, with some not included. The data show a few hundred thousand clones, roughly nine tenths seen once. What was sequenced was peripheral blood. The receptor set was obtained from a woman aged 25-40 years with COVID-19, enrolled during active disease.

V usage is TRBV2 and J usage is TRBJ1-2; D is unresolved. CDR3 length equals 15 residues. Trimming stripped 1 base from V and 3 bases from J, with 12 bases between. Germline V gene data show CDR1 as SNHLY and CDR2 as FYNNEI. For the CDR3, the DNA is TGTGCCAGCAGTGAAGGCACGCGGGCCTACTATGGCTACACCTTC. Protein product: CASSEGTRAYYGYTF. Full variable domain (outside the CDR3, taken from reference TRBV2 and TRBJ1-2): EPEVTQTPSHQVTQMGQEVILRCVPISNHLYFYWYRQILGQKVEFLVSFYNNEISEKSEIFDDQFSVERPDGSNFTLKIRSTKLEDSAMYFCASSEGTRAYYGYTFGSGTRLTVV.

V usage is TRBV5-4 and J usage is TRBJ1-4; D is possibly TRBD1 (6 bases). The CDR3 runs 14 residues. Trimming shortened V by 4 bases and J by 7 bases, and 14 bases separated the two germline ends. CDR1 is SGHNT, CDR2 YYREEE, per germline (reference sequence). CDR3 DNA: TGTGCCAGCAGCCCGGGACACCCGTCTGAAAAACTGTTTTTT. It codes for CASSPGHPSEKLFF.

The chain is built from TRBV7-8 and TRBJ2-1, with TRBD1 identical over 8 bases. In germline, CDR1 is SGHVS, CDR2 FQNEAQ. The CDR3 covers 14 residues. V was clipped by 0 bases and J by 15 bases; unmatched bases: 10. The DNA of the CDR3 is TGTGCCAGCAGCTTAGCTGGATCCCGGACAGGGAGGTTCTTC. Residues: CASSLAGSRTGRFF.

This clone was counted between two and nine times. The chain employs TRBV7-8 and TRBJ1-1; D not resolved. The germline V and J ends were trimmed by 5 bases and 8 bases, with 15 bases remaining between them. The CDR3 spans 13 residues. Germline CDR1 SGHVS, CDR2 FQNEAQ. The CDR3 region has the DNA TGTGCCAGCAGCGCCCCCCCCATGGCAGAAGCTTTCTTT. This sequence encodes CASSAPPMAEAFF.

The V and J genes are TRBV11-3 and TRBJ1-1; D is ambiguous. The germline gives CDR1 SGHNT, CDR2 YENEEA. The ends were cut back, 5 bases at V and 1 base at J, with 8 bases in the middle. The CDR3 totals 13 residues. The CDR3 sequence is CASSPQQNTEAFF. The CDR3 nucleotides are TGTGCCAGCAGCCCACAGCAGAACACTGAAGCTTTCTTT. Supplemented by reference TRBV11-3 and TRBJ1-1, the full variable domain reads EAGVVQSPRYKIIEKKQPVAFWCNPISGHNTLYWYLQNLGQGPELLIRYENEEAVDDSQLPKDRFSAERLKGVDSTLKIQPAELGDSAVYLCASSPQQNTEAFFGQGTRLTVV.

In DNA form, the CDR3 reads TGCGCCAGCAGCCTAAAGGGGACCTACGAGCAGTACGTC. Translating it yields CASSLKGTYEQYV. This chain connects TRBV23-1 to TRBJ2-7; weak D call: TRBD1 (5 bases). TRBV23-1 is recorded as an ORF, its role being uncertain. CDR3 length: 13 amino acids. V was cut by 6 bases and J by 2 bases, with 11 bases left in between.

This clone came up many times. The V gene is TRBV4-1, the J gene TRBJ1-5; 8 bases match TRBD1. Trimming took 6 bases from V and 3 from J; bases not matched to a gene: 7. The CDR3 is 15 residues long. In germline, CDR1 is MGHRA, CDR2 YSYEKL. CDR3 coding DNA: TGCGCCAGCAGTTCCGACAGGGGCCCCAATCAGCCCCAGCATTTT. This codes for CASSSDRGPNQPQHF.

In this sample, this clone turned up once. The chain links TRBV2 to TRBJ1-6, with TRBD1 as a possible D gene (6 bases). V lost 4 bases and J lost 8, with 9 bases in between. There are 13 residues in the CDR3. From germline, CDR1 is SNHLY and CDR2 FYNNEI. This chain's CDR3 is CASSGTAYSPLHF. CDR3 bases: TGTGCCAGCAGTGGGACAGCCTATTCACCCCTCCACTTT.

The chain employs TRBV5-1 and TRBJ2-3, with 11 bases lining up with TRBD2. The CDR3 length is 17 residues. The J segment lost 3 bases and the V segment lost 3 bases, leaving 9 bases of the junction unmatched. CDR1 SGHRS and CDR2 YFSETQ come from the germline V gene. Here the CDR3 DNA reads TGCGCCAGCAGCTCGGTCCGACTAGCGGGGATGACAGATACGCAGTATTTT. This encodes CASSSVRLAGMTDTQYF.

V and J are TRBV7-6 and TRBJ2-7, with 11 bases matching TRBD1. The CDR3 loop spans 17 amino acids. V dropped 0 bases and J dropped 0; count of bases not matched to a gene: 4. Germline V gives CDR1 SGHVS, CDR2 FNYEAQ. The CDR3 DNA follows: TGTGCCAGCAGCTTAGCGTCGGGGACAGGGGGCTCCTACGAGCAGTACTTC. Its protein is CASSLASGTGGSYEQYF. The variable domain in full, completed from reference TRBV7-6 and TRBJ2-7, reads GAGVSQSPRYKVTKRGQDVALRCDPISGHVSLYWYRQALGQGPEFLTYFNYEAQQDKSGLPNDRFSAERPEGSISTLTIQRTEQRDSAMYRCASSLASGTGGSYEQYFGPGTRLTVT.

There are a few counts of this clone. This sequence joins TRBV6-1 and TRBJ1-2; TRBD1 agrees at 7 bases. CDR3 length: 14 amino acids. Germline V gene sequence: CDR1 MNHNS, CDR2 SASEGT. The V and J ends lost 3 bases and 4 bases, in that order; junction bases with no gene match: 5. CDR3 sequence reads: CASSDNRGSYGYTF. CDR3 DNA sequence: TGTGCCAGCAGTGACAACAGGGGTTCCTATGGCTACACCTTC.

V usage is TRBV7-8 and J usage is TRBJ1-3; 9 nucleotides align to TRBD1. Germline CDR1 SGHVS, CDR2 FQNEAQ. V lost 2 bases, J lost 1 base, and 12 bases stayed unmatched. The CDR3 contains 19 residues. CDR3 sequence (DNA): TGTGCCAGCAGCTTAAGAGCCGGGACAGGGTTATCGTCTGGAAACACCATATATTTT. It codes for CASSLRAGTGLSSGNTIYF.

The chain joins TRBV5-4 to TRBJ1-6; D ambiguous. The germline CDR1 and CDR2 sequences are SGHNT and YYREEE (reference sequence). Deletions cut 4 bases from V and 5 bases from J, with 13 bases between. There are 15 residues in the CDR3. The CDR3 region has the DNA TGTGCCAGCAGCCAGAGCCCGGGAAATAATTCACCCCTCCACTTT. Its protein product is CASSQSPGNNSPLHF. Combining the CDR3 with reference TRBV5-4 and TRBJ1-6 gives the whole variable domain ETGVTQSPTHLIKTRGQQVTLRCSSQSGHNTVSWYQQALGQGPQFIFQYYREEENGRGNFPPRFSGLQFPNYSSELNVNALELDDSALYLCASSQSPGNNSPLHFGNGTRLTVT.

The V call is TRBV6-2 or TRBV6-3, the J call TRBJ1-5; D is ambiguous. V lost 6 bases to trimming and J lost 9 bases, with 18 bases between them. The germline gives CDR1 MNHEY, CDR2 SVGEGT. The CDR3 spans 14 residues. In DNA, the CDR3 is TGTGCCAGCAGCCGCTTCGGGTTTGGGAGGCCCCAGCATTTT. Its protein product is CASSRFGFGRPQHF.

This chain joins TRBV24-1 and TRBJ2-1, with 8 bases aligning to TRBD2. Looked up from germline, CDR1 is KGHDR and CDR2 is SFDVKD. The CDR3 extends over 15 amino acids. Unmatched junction bases numbered 11, after V lost 5 bases and J lost 9 bases. The CDR3 DNA follows: TGTGCCACCAGTGGTCGGCGGGGGGTCTACCCTGAGCAGTTCTTC. Amino acid sequence: CATSGRRGVYPEQFF.

The chain uses TRBV2 and TRBJ2-7; TRBD1 matches at 7 bases. The V segment lost 9 bases and the J segment 2 bases; nucleotides outside the gene matches: 10. The CDR3 spans 14 residues. The germline CDR1 and CDR2 sequences are SNHLY and FYNNEI. In nucleotides, the CDR3 is TGTGCCAGTACTGCCGGGACAGAGACCTACGAGCAGTACGTC. Its protein is CASTAGTETYEQYV.

The V call is TRBV10-2, the J call TRBJ1-6; D uncertain. The V gene lost 8 bases and the J gene lost 6 bases, with 11 bases spanning the gap. The CDR3 consists of 13 residues. Germline CDR1 reads WSHSY; CDR2 reads SAAADI. CDR3 loop: CASLLQVNSPLHF. In nucleotides, the CDR3 is TGCGCCAGCCTGCTGCAGGTTAATTCACCCCTCCACTTT.

V is TRBV6-5 and J is TRBJ1-1, with no clear D. The V gene lost 4 bases and the J gene lost 1 base, with 4 bases spanning the gap. Germline loops: CDR1 MNHEY, CDR2 SVGAGI. The CDR3 has 12 residues. The CDR3 DNA reads TGTGCCAGCAGTTCCTGGAACACTGAAGCTTTCTTT. Amino acid sequence: CASSSWNTEAFF.

As for this clone: The sample has other DNA sequences that encode this CDR3 too. This chain uses TRBV5-1 with TRBJ2-1, with 12 bases lining up with TRBD2. The trim removed 4 bases at V and 4 bases at J, leaving 0 bases unmatched. The germline V gene encodes CDR1 SGHRS and CDR2 YFSETQ. The CDR3 extends over 14 amino acids. The CDR3, as DNA: TGCGCCAGCAGCACTAGCGGGGGGTACAATGAGCAGTTCTTC. Protein: CASSTSGGYNEQFF. Supplemented by reference TRBV5-1 and TRBJ2-1, the full variable domain reads KAGVTQTPRYLIKTRGQQVTLSCSPISGHRSVSWYQQTPGQGLQFLFEYFSETQRNKGNFPGRFSGRQFSNSRSEMNVSTLELGDSALYLCASSTSGGYNEQFFGPGTRLTVL.

The rearrangement uses TRBV6-5 and TRBJ2-2; D possibly corresponds to TRBD2 (7 bases). The V and J ends lost 5 bases and 3 bases respectively, with 13 bases between them. The CDR3 length is 15 residues. CDR1 is MNHEY and CDR2 is SVGAGI in the germline V gene. CDR3 DNA: TGTGCCAGCAGTAGGGGGGGGGCGGACACCGGGGAGCTGTTTTTT. Translating it yields CASSRGGADTGELFF.

This chain uses TRBV29-1 with TRBJ1-3, with D uncertain. V was cut by 4 bases and J by 0 bases, with 7 bases left in between. Germline V gene sequence: CDR1 SQVTM, CDR2 ANQGSEA. The CDR3 loop spans 13 amino acids. The CDR3, as DNA: TGCAGCGTTGTCCTTAACTCTGGAAACACCATATATTTT. It codes for CSVVLNSGNTIYF.